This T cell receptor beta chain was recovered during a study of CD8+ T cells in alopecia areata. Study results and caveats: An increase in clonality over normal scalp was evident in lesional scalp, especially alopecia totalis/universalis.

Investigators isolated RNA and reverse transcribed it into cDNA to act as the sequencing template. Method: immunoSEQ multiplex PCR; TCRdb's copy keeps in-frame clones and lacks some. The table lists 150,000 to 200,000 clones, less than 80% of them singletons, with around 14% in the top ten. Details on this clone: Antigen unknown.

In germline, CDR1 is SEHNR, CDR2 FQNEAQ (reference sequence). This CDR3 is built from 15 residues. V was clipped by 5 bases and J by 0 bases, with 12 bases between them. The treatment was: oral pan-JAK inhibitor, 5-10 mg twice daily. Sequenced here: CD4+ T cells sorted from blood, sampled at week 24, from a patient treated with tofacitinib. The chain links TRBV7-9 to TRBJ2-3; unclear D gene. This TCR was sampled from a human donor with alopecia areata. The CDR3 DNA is TGTGCCAGCAGCCCACTGATTGGGAGCACAGATACGCAGTATTTT. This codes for CASSPLIGSTDTQYF.